These T cell receptor beta chains were read from a single sample in a study of blood T cell repertoires in COVID-19. The protocol was immunoSEQ multiplex PCR, while the TCRdb copy is restricted to in-frame clones and leaves out a portion. The sample holds more than 300,000 clones, 83% seen once. Material for sequencing was peripheral blood. These receptors came from a woman between 45 and 65 years old with acute or convalescent COVID-19. The CDR3 runs from the conserved cysteine through the conserved F or W. The order of the fields is clone size, J gene, V gene, D gene, CDR3 protein, CDR3 DNA. The D gene is left open where the match is weak. A row's size may be missing; if present it is once, few, many or a size class.

abundance: NA; j_gene: TRBJ2-5; v_gene: TRBV5-6; d_gene: NA; CDR3aa: CASSIPAGETQYF; CDR3nt: TGTGCCAGCAGCATCCCGGCGGGCGAGACCCAGTACTTC
abundance: NA; j_gene: TRBJ2-3; v_gene: TRBV2; d_gene: TRBD2; CDR3aa: CASSEAALGRGADTQYF; CDR3nt: TGTGCCAGCAGTGAAGCGGCGCTCGGGCGGGGGGCAGATACGCAGTATTTT
abundance: few; j_gene: TRBJ1-5; v_gene: TRBV6-6; d_gene: TRBD1; CDR3aa: CASLGQGNQPQHF; CDR3nt: TGTGCCAGCCTTGGACAGGGCAATCAGCCCCAGCATTTT
abundance: NA; j_gene: TRBJ2-6; v_gene: TRBV28; d_gene: NA; CDR3aa: CASSSTGNSGANVLTF; CDR3nt: TGTGCCAGCAGTTCTACAGGAAACTCTGGGGCCAACGTCCTGACTTTC
abundance: NA; j_gene: TRBJ2-2; v_gene: TRBV19; d_gene: TRBD1; CDR3aa: CASSKRTGNTGELFF; CDR3nt: TGTGCCAGTAGCAAAAGGACAGGGAACACCGGGGAGCTGTTTTTT
abundance: few; j_gene: TRBJ2-2; v_gene: TRBV10-1; d_gene: TRBD2; CDR3aa: CASSDQGLAGGSNTGELFF; CDR3nt: TGCGCCAGCAGTGATCAGGGACTAGCGGGGGGCTCGAACACCGGGGAGCTGTTTTTT
abundance: NA; j_gene: TRBJ1-2; v_gene: TRBV7-2; d_gene: NA; CDR3aa: CASSPDRYYGYTF; CDR3nt: TGTGCCAGCAGTCCTGACAGATACTATGGCTACACCTTC
abundance: NA; j_gene: TRBJ2-1; v_gene: TRBV24-1; d_gene: TRBD2; CDR3aa: CATSDRTSGSNEQFF; CDR3nt: TGTGCCACCAGTGATCGGACTAGCGGGAGTAATGAGCAGTTCTTC
abundance: once; j_gene: TRBJ2-3; v_gene: TRBV7-9; d_gene: TRBD2; CDR3aa: CASSLDLAGVPDTQYF; CDR3nt: TGTGCCAGCAGCTTGGACCTAGCGGGAGTGCCAGATACGCAGTATTTT
abundance: once; j_gene: TRBJ2-7; v_gene: TRBV6-2/TRBV6-3; d_gene: NA; CDR3aa: CASSYRQGGQYF; CDR3nt: TGTGCCAGCAGTTACCGGCAGGGCGGGCAGTACTTC
abundance: NA; j_gene: TRBJ1-2; v_gene: TRBV27; d_gene: NA; CDR3aa: CASRETANYGYTF; CDR3nt: TGTGCCAGCAGGGAGACAGCTAACTATGGCTACACCTTC
abundance: NA; j_gene: TRBJ1-1; v_gene: TRBV10-1; d_gene: TRBD1; CDR3aa: CASQSRTGGSNTEAFF; CDR3nt: TGCGCCAGCCAGTCCCGGACAGGGGGCTCGAACACTGAAGCTTTCTTT
abundance: NA; j_gene: TRBJ1-1; v_gene: TRBV2; d_gene: NA; CDR3aa: CASSEGSYTEAFF; CDR3nt: TGTGCCAGCAGTGAAGGGAGCTACACTGAAGCTTTCTTT
abundance: NA; j_gene: TRBJ1-1; v_gene: TRBV9; d_gene: NA; CDR3aa: CASSVGAGLNTEAFF; CDR3nt: TGTGCCAGCAGCGTAGGGGCAGGCTTAAACACTGAAGCTTTCTTT
abundance: NA; j_gene: TRBJ2-3; v_gene: TRBV24-1; d_gene: NA; CDR3aa: CATTDSAGETDTQYF; CDR3nt: TGTGCCACCACCGATTCGGCAGGGGAAACAGATACGCAGTATTTT
abundance: few; j_gene: TRBJ2-3; v_gene: TRBV24-1; d_gene: TRBD2; CDR3aa: CATSLSRGGRIDTQYF; CDR3nt: TGTGCCACCAGTCTTTCCCGGGGGGGGCGCATAGATACGCAGTATTTT
abundance: many; j_gene: TRBJ2-5; v_gene: TRBV10-2; d_gene: NA; CDR3aa: CASSESRLARTTQYF; CDR3nt: TGCGCCAGCAGTGAGTCGAGGCTAGCCCGAACGACCCAGTACTTC
abundance: NA; j_gene: TRBJ2-7; v_gene: TRBV20-1; d_gene: NA; CDR3aa: CSASDGQVGDEQYF; CDR3nt: TGCAGTGCTAGTGATGGGCAGGTCGGCGACGAGCAGTACTTC
abundance: NA; j_gene: TRBJ1-3; v_gene: TRBV7-4; d_gene: NA; CDR3aa: CASKARRCSGNTIYF; CDR3nt: TGTGCCAGCAAAGCGAGACGGTGCTCTGGAAACACCATATATTTT
abundance: once; j_gene: TRBJ1-5; v_gene: TRBV5-5; d_gene: NA; CDR3aa: CASSTTGLSNQPQHF; CDR3nt: TGTGCCAGCAGCACGACAGGTCTTAGCAATCAGCCCCAGCATTTT
abundance: NA; j_gene: TRBJ1-4; v_gene: TRBV10-1; d_gene: NA; CDR3aa: CASSGIATLEKLFF; CDR3nt: TGCGCCAGCAGTGGTATAGCCACCCTTGAAAAACTGTTTTTT